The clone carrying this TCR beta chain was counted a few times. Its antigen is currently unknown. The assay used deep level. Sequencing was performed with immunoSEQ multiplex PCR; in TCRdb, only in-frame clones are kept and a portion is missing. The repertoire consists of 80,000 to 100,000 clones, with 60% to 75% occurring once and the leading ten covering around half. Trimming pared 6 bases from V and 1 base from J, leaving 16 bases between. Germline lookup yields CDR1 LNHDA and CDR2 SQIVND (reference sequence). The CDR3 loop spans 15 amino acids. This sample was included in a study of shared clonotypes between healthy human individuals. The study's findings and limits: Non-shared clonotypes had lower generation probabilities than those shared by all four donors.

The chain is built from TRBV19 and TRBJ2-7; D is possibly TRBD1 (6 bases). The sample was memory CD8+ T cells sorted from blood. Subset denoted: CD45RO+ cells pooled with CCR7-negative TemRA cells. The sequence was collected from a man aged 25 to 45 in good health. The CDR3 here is CASRQGHQVSYEQYF. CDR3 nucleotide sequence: TGTGCCAGTAGACAGGGACACCAAGTTTCCTACGAGCAGTACTTC.